Listed below are T cell receptor beta chains from one sample, sequenced in a study of blood T cell repertoires in COVID-19. Only in-frame clones appear in the TCRdb table, and some are missing; sequencing was by immunoSEQ multiplex PCR. The sample carries 450,000 to 500,000 clones, approximately 90% recorded once. Sample: PBMCs or T cells enriched from blood (not recorded which). The receptors shown here come from a woman aged 60-75 years who had recovered from COVID-19. The CDR3 runs from the conserved cysteine through the conserved F or W. The D gene is left open where the match is weak. Where a row states a size, it is once, few, many or the class of an expanded clone; other rows omit it.

clone_size,v_call,j_call,d_call,cdr3_aa,cdr3_nt
once,TRBV3-1/TRBV3-2,TRBJ2-7,-,CASSQVDEQYF,TGTGCCAGCAGCCAAGTCGACGAGCAGTACTTC
-,TRBV25-1,TRBJ1-2,-,CASRDSFQLYGYTF,TGTGCCAGCAGAGACAGTTTCCAACTCTATGGCTACACCTTC
-,TRBV6-1,TRBJ2-5,TRBD2,CASSEGSSGGRETQYF,TGTGCCAGCAGTGAGGGGTCTAGCGGGGGAAGGGAGACCCAGTACTTC
once,TRBV6-6,TRBJ1-4,TRBD1,CASSYVGQGYQKLFF,TGTGCCAGCAGTTACGTGGGACAGGGGTATCAAAAACTGTTTTTT
-,TRBV11-2,TRBJ1-1,-,CASSRQAYYTEAFF,TGTGCCAGCAGCCGACAGGCCTACTACACTGAAGCTTTCTTT
-,TRBV6-5,TRBJ2-5,-,CASRPFGVQETQYF,TGTGCCAGCAGGCCCTTCGGAGTACAAGAGACCCAGTACTTC
-,TRBV29-1,TRBJ1-1,TRBD1,CSVAQTGGFEAFF,TGCAGCGTTGCACAGACAGGGGGCTTTGAAGCTTTCTTT
-,TRBV13,TRBJ2-7,-,CASSRNYEQYF,TGTGCCAGCAGCCGTAACTACGAGCAGTACTTC
-,TRBV19,TRBJ2-2,TRBD1,CASRPGQAGTGELFF,TGTGCCAGTAGGCCGGGACAGGCGGGCACCGGGGAGCTGTTTTTT
few,TRBV3-1/TRBV3-2,TRBJ1-3,TRBD1,CASSQQGAGNTIYF,TGTGCCAGCAGCCAACAGGGGGCTGGAAACACCATATATTTT
-,TRBV30,TRBJ2-7,TRBD1,CAWTPGTALTYEQYF,TGTGCCTGGACCCCGGGGACAGCTTTAACCTACGAGCAGTACTTC
-,TRBV6-5,TRBJ2-2,-,CASSGQGYITGELFF,TGTGCCAGCAGCGGGCAGGGGTATATCACCGGGGAGCTGTTTTTT
-,TRBV7-9,TRBJ1-1,-,CASSPRTVGTTEAFF,TGTGCCAGCAGCCCCCGGACAGTAGGGACCACTGAAGCTTTCTTT
-,TRBV2,TRBJ2-1,-,CASSEGGNEQFF,TGTGCCAGCAGTGAGGGGGGAAATGAGCAGTTCTTC
-,TRBV18,TRBJ1-2,-,CASSLDGYAGAGYTF,TGTGCCAGCTCACTCGATGGGTATGCAGGGGCTGGCTACACCTTC
-,TRBV24-1,TRBJ2-3,TRBD1,CATSIGQGVSDTQYF,TGTGCCACCAGTATCGGGCAGGGGGTCTCAGATACGCAGTATTTT
-,TRBV5-1,TRBJ1-1,TRBD1,CASSQGTGETEAFF,TGCGCCAGCAGCCAGGGGACAGGGGAAACTGAAGCTTTCTTT
-,TRBV19,TRBJ1-6,-,CASSMPRYNSPLHF,TGTGCCAGTAGTATGCCCCGGTATAATTCACCCCTCCACTTT
-,TRBV5-1,TRBJ2-3,TRBD1,CASSLNGQGRGDTQYF,TGCGCCAGCAGCTTGAACGGACAGGGTCGAGGAGATACGCAGTATTTT
-,TRBV27,TRBJ2-3,TRBD2,CASSKLGTTTDTQYF,TGTGCCAGCAGTAAACTGGGGACTACCACAGATACGCAGTATTTT
-,TRBV19,TRBJ2-5,-,CASSIGQSIQETQYF,TGTGCCAGTAGTATTGGCCAGTCAATCCAAGAGACCCAGTACTTC
once,TRBV27,TRBJ2-3,-,CASSSRFSPFTDTQYF,TGTGCCAGCAGCTCCAGGTTTAGTCCATTCACAGATACGCAGTATTTT
once,TRBV29-1,TRBJ2-1,TRBD1,CSVFTGADGFF,TGCAGCGTTTTCACAGGGGCCGATGGGTTCTTC
-,TRBV5-1,TRBJ1-3,-,CASSLEAGINGNTIYF,TGCGCCAGCAGCTTGGAGGCAGGGATAAATGGAAACACCATATATTTT
few,TRBV6-5,TRBJ1-2,-,CASTSGDGYTF,TGTGCCAGCACCTCGGGGGATGGCTACACCTTC
-,TRBV11-2,TRBJ1-2,TRBD1,CASSDQAGTGAF,TGTGCCAGCAGTGACCAGGCCGGGACAGGGGCCTTC
-,TRBV5-5,TRBJ1-4,TRBD1,CASSYGQGTTNEKLFF,TGTGCCAGCAGCTACGGACAGGGGACAACTAATGAAAAACTGTTTTTT
-,TRBV6-1,TRBJ1-4,TRBD1,CASSDGGQGPTNEKLFF,TGTGCCAGCAGTGATGGGGGACAGGGGCCAACTAATGAAAAACTGTTTTTT
-,TRBV5-1,TRBJ2-3,-,CASSEGFERDTQYF,TGCGCCAGCAGCGAGGGATTCGAGAGGGATACGCAGTATTTT
-,TRBV20-1,TRBJ1-1,-,CSASRADLITEAFF,TGCAGTGCTAGTCGAGCGGACCTAATCACTGAAGCTTTCTTT
-,TRBV12-5,TRBJ2-3,TRBD2,CASGLLLAGGSTQYF,TGTGCTAGTGGTTTACTCCTAGCGGGGGGATCAACGCAGTATTTT
-,TRBV2,TRBJ1-1,-,CATRRKQEGAFF,TGTGCCACTAGGAGGAAACAAGAAGGAGCTTTCTTT
-,TRBV4-2,TRBJ2-3,-,CASSQELFSDLQYF,TGTGCCAGCAGCCAGGAGCTTTTTTCCGATCTACAGTATTTT
-,TRBV9,TRBJ2-3,TRBD2,CASSGRGGGTQYF,TGTGCCAGCAGCGGACGTGGGGGAGGGACGCAGTATTTT
-,TRBV21-1,TRBJ1-4,-,CASSRRIGGGNEKLFF,TGTGCCAGCAGCAGAAGAATCGGGGGGGGCAATGAAAAACTGTTTTTT
-,TRBV5-1,TRBJ2-1,-,CASSSTRSGTTYNEQFF,TGCGCCAGCAGCTCGACCCGAAGTGGGACAACCTACAATGAGCAGTTCTTC
-,TRBV29-1,TRBJ1-2,TRBD1,CSVDAQGARGYTF,TGCAGCGTTGACGCGCAGGGGGCGCGCGGCTACACCTTC
-,TRBV3-1/TRBV3-2,TRBJ1-2,TRBD1,CASSPYMDRGFGYTF,TGTGCCAGCAGCCCTTATATGGACAGGGGGTTTGGCTACACCTTC
-,TRBV3-1/TRBV3-2,TRBJ2-3,TRBD2,CASSQDRGLAGLFTDTQYF,TGTGCCAGCAGCCAAGATCGGGGCCTAGCGGGGTTATTCACAGATACGCAGTATTTT
-,TRBV5-8,TRBJ2-3,TRBD2,CASSLSAGGPRDTQYF,TGTGCCAGCAGCTTGTCCGCGGGGGGGCCGAGAGATACGCAGTATTTT
-,TRBV4-1,TRBJ2-5,TRBD2,CASSQEVDVGGGRRETQYF,TGCGCCAGCAGCCAAGAGGTCGACGTCGGGGGGGGCCGGCGAGAGACCCAGTACTTC
-,TRBV6-5,TRBJ2-3,TRBD2,CASSPDGGEGDTQYF,TGTGCCAGCAGCCCAGACGGGGGGGAAGGAGATACGCAGTATTTT
-,TRBV24-1,TRBJ2-2,-,CATSDLAGNTGELFF,TGTGCCACCAGTGATTTAGCAGGGAACACCGGGGAGCTGTTTTTT
-,TRBV4-1,TRBJ2-3,TRBD1,CASSQSRGQRITDTQYF,TGCGCCAGCAGTCAATCCCGGGGACAGAGAATCACAGATACGCAGTATTTT
-,TRBV19,TRBJ2-5,-,CASSITRLGWETQYF,TGTGCCAGTAGTATAACCCGACTAGGTTGGGAGACCCAGTACTTC
-,TRBV29-1,TRBJ1-4,TRBD1,CSASGQEKLFF,TGCAGCGCCTCGGGACAGGAAAAACTGTTTTTT
-,TRBV2,TRBJ2-7,-,CASSGGGEYEQYF,TGTGCCAGCAGTGGAGGCGGGGAGTACGAGCAGTACTTC
-,TRBV6-5,TRBJ2-4,-,CASDAENIQYF,TGTGCCAGCGATGCAGAAAACATTCAGTACTTC
-,TRBV11-2,TRBJ2-2,-,CASSLDNGFGELFF,TGTGCCAGCAGCTTAGATAACGGTTTCGGGGAGCTGTTTTTT
-,TRBV10-3,TRBJ1-6,-,CAIAGSYNSPLHF,TGTGCCATCGCCGGCTCCTATAATTCACCCCTCCACTTT
-,TRBV2,TRBJ2-7,-,CASSPGHPSYEQYF,TGTGCCAGCAGTCCGGGACATCCGTCCTACGAGCAGTACTTC
-,TRBV7-8,TRBJ1-5,-,CASSLGNGGEYSNQPQHF,TGTGCCAGCAGCTTAGGCAACGGGGGGGAATATAGCAATCAGCCCCAGCATTTT
-,TRBV7-9,TRBJ2-7,-,CASSLERVWGDKSEQYF,TGTGCCAGCAGCCTCGAGAGGGTTTGGGGGGATAAAAGCGAGCAGTACTTC
-,TRBV7-9,TRBJ1-2,TRBD1,CADRDRDGYTF,TGTGCCGACCGGGACAGGGATGGCTACACCTTC